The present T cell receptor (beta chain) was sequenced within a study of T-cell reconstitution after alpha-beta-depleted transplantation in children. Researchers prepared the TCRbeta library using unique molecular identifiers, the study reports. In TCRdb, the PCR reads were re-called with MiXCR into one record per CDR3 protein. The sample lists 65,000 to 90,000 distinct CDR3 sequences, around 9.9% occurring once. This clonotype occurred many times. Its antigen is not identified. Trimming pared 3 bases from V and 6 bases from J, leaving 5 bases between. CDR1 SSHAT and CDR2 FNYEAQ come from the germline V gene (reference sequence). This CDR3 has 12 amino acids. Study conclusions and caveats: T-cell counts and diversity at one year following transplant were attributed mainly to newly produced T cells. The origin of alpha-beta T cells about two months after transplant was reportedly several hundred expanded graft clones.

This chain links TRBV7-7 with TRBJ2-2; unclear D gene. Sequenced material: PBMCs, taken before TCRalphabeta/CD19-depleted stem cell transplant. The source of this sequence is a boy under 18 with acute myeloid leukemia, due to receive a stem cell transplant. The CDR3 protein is CASSFGSGELFF. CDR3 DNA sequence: TGTGCCAGCAGCTTCGGATCCGGGGAGCTGTTTTTT.